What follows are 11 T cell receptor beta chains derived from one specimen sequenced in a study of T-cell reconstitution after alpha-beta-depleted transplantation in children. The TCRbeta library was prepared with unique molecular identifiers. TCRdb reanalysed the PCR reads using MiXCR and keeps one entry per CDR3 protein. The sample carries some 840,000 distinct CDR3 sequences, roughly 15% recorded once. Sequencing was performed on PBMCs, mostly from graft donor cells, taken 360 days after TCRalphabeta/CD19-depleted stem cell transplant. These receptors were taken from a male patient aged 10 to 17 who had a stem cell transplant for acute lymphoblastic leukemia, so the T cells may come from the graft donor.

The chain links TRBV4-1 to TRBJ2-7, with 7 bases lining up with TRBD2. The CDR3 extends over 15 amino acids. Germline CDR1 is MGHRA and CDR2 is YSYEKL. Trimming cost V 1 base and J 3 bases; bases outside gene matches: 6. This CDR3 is CASSQAPSGYYEQYF. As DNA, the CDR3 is TGCGCCAGCAGCCAAGCGCCTAGCGGCTACTACGAGCAGTACTTC.

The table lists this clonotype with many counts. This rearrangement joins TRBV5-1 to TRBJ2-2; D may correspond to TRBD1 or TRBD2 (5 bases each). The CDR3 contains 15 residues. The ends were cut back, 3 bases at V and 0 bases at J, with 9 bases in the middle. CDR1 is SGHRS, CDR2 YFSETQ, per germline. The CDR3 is CASSYRGANTGELFF. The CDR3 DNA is TGCGCCAGCAGCTACCGAGGGGCGAACACCGGGGAGCTGTTTTTT.

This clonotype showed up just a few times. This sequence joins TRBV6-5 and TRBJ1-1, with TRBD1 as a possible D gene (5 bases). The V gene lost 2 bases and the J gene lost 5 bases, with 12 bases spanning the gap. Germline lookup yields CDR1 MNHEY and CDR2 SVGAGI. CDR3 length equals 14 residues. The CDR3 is CASSYGGVRTEAFF. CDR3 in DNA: TGTGCCAGCAGTTACGGGGGTGTTCGGACTGAAGCTTTCTTT.

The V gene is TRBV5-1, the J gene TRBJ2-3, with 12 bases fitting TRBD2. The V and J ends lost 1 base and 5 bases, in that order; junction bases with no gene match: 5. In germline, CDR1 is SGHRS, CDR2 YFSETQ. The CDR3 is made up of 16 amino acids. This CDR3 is CASSLIGLAGIDTQYF. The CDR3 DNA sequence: TGCGCCAGCAGCTTGATCGGACTAGCGGGGATAGATACGCAGTATTTT.

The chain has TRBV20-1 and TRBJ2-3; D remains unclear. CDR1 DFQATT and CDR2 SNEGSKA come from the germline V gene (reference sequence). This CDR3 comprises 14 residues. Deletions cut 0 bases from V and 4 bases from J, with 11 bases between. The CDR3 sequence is CSARDLLGADTQYF. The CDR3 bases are TGCAGTGCTAGAGATCTCCTAGGCGCAGATACGCAGTATTTT.

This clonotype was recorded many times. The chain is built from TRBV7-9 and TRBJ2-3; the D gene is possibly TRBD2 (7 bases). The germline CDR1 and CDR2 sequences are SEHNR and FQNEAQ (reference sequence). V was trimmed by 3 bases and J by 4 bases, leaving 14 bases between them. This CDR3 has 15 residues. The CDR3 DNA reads TGTGCCAGCAGCTTCGCGGGGGCGAGGTCAGATACGCAGTATTTT. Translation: CASSFAGARSDTQYF.

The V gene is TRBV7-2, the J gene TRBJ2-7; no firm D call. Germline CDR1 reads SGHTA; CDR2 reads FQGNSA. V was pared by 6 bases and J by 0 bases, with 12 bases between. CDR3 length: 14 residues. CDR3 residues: CASSYSPTSYEQYF. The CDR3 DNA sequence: TGTGCCAGCAGTTACAGCCCGACCTCCTACGAGCAGTACTTC.

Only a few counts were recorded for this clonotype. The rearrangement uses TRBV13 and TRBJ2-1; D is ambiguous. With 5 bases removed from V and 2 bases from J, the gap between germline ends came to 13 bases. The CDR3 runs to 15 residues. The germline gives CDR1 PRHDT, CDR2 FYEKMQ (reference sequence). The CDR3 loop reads CASSPDGLPYNEQFF. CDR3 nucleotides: TGTGCCAGCAGCCCGGACGGATTGCCCTACAATGAGCAGTTCTTC.

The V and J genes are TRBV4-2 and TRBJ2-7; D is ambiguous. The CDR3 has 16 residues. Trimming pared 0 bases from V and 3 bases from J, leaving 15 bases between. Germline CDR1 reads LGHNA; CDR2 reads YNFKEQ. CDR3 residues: CASSQDLATMNYEQYF. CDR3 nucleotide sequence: TGTGCCAGCAGCCAAGATCTTGCCACGATGAACTACGAGCAGTACTTC.

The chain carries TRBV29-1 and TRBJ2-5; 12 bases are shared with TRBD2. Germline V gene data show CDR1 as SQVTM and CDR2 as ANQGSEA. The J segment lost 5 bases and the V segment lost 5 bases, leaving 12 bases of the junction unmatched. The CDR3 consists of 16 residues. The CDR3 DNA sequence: TGCAGCGTTCAGGGGGCTAGCGGGAGGGCCGAGGAGACCCAGTACTTC. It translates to CSVQGASGRAEETQYF.

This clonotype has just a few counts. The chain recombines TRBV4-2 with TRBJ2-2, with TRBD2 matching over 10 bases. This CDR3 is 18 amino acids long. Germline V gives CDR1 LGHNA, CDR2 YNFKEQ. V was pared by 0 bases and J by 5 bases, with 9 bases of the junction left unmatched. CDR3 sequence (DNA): TGTGCCAGCAGCCAAGATAGTCCTAGCGGGAGATTTACCGGGGAGCTGTTTTTT. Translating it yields CASSQDSPSGRFTGELFF.